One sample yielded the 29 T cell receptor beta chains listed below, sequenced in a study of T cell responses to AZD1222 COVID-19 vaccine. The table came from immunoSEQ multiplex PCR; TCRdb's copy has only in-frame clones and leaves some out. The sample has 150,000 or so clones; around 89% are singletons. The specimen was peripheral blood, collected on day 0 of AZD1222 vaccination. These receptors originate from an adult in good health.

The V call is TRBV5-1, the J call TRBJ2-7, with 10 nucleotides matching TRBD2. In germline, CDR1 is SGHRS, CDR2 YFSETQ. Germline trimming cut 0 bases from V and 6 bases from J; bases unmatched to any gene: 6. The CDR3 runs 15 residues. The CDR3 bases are TGCGCCAGCAGCTTGGGGCTAGCGGGAGCTCGCGAGCAGTACTTC. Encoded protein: CASSLGLAGAREQYF. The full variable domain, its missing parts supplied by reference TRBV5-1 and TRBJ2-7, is KAGVTQTPRYLIKTRGQQVTLSCSPISGHRSVSWYQQTPGQGLQFLFEYFSETQRNKGNFPGRFSGRQFSNSRSEMNVSTLELGDSALYLCASSLGLAGAREQYFGPGTRLTVT.

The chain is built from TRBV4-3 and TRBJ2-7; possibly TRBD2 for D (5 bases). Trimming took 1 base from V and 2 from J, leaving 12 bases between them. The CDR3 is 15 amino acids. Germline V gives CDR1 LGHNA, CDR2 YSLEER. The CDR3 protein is CASSQGSGFAYEQYF. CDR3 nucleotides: TGCGCCAGCAGCCAAGGAAGCGGCTTCGCCTACGAGCAGTACTTC.

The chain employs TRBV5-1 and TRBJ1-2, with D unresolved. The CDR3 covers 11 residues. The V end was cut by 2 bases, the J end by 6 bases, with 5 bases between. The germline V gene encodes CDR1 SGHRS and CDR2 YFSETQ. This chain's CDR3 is CASSFEDGYTF. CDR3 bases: TGCGCCAGCAGCTTTGAGGATGGCTACACCTTC.

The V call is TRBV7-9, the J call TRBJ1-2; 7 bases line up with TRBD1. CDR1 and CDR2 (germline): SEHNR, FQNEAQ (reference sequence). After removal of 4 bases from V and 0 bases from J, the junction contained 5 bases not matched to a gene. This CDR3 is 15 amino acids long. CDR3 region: CASSSRDSSNYGYTF. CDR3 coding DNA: TGTGCCAGCAGCTCCCGGGACAGTTCTAACTATGGCTACACCTTC.

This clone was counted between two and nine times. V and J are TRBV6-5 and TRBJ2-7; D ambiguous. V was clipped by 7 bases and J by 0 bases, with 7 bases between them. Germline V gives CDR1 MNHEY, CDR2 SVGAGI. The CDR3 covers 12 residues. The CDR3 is CASISISYEQYF. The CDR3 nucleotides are TGTGCCAGCATCAGTATCTCCTACGAGCAGTACTTC.

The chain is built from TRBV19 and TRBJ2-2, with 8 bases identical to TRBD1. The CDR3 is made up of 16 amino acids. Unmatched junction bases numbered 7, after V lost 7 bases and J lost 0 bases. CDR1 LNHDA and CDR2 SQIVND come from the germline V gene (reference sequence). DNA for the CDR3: TGTGCCAGTAAACCAGGACAGGGTTCGAACACCGGGGAGCTGTTTTTT. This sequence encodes CASKPGQGSNTGELFF.

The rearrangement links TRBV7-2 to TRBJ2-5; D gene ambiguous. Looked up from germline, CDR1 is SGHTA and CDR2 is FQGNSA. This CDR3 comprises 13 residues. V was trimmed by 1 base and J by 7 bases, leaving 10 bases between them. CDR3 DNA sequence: TGTGCCAGCAGCTTAGGCCGAGGTGCGACCCAGTACTTC. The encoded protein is CASSLGRGATQYF. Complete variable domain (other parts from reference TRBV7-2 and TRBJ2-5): GAGVSQSPSNKVTEKGKDVELRCDPISGHTALYWYRQSLGQGLEFLIYFQGNSAPDKSGLPSDRFSAERTGGSVSTLTIQRTQQEDSAVYLCASSLGRGATQYFGPGTRLLVL.

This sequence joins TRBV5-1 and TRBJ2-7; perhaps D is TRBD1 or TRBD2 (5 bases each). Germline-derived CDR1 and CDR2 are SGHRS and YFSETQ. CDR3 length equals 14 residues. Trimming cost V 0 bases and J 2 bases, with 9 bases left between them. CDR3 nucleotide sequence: TGCGCCAGCAGCTTGGGGGACGACCCCTACGAGCAGTACTTC. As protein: CASSLGDDPYEQYF.

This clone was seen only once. CDR3 protein: CASSLGQGLNQPQHF. The CDR3 DNA follows: TGTGCCAGCAGTTTAGGGCAGGGACTAAATCAGCCCCAGCATTTT. This chain connects TRBV27 to TRBJ1-5; maybe TRBD1 (5 bases). Germline-derived CDR1 and CDR2 are MNHEY and SMNVEV (reference sequence). This CDR3 is built from 15 residues. Trimming removed 2 bases from V and 4 bases from J, with 12 bases in between.

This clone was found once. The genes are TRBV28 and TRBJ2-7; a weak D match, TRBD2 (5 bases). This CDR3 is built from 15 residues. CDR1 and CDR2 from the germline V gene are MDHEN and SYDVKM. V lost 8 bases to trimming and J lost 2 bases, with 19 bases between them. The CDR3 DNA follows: TGTGCCAGCCGATTAAGAGCGGTACCTACCTACGAGCAGTACTTC. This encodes CASRLRAVPTYEQYF. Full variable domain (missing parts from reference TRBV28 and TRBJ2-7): DVKVTQSSRYLVKRTGEKVFLECVQDMDHENMFWYRQDPGLGLRLIYFSYDVKMKEKGDIPEGYSVSREKKERFSLILESASTNQTSMYLCASRLRAVPTYEQYFGPGTRLTVT.

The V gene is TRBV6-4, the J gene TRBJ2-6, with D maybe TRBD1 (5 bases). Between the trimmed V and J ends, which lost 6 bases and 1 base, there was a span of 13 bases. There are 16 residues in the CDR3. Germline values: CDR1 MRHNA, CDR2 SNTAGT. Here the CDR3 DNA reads TGTGCCAGCAGCCCGGTCGGACATTCTGGGGCCAACGTCCTGACTTTC. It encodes CASSPVGHSGANVLTF.

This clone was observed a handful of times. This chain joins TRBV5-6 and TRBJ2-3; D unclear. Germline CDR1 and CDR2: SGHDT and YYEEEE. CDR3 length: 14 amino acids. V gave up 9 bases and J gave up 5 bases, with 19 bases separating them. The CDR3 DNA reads TGTGCCACCCGAAAGTCAGGCCTGCGAGATACGCAGTATTTT. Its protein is CATRKSGLRDTQYF.

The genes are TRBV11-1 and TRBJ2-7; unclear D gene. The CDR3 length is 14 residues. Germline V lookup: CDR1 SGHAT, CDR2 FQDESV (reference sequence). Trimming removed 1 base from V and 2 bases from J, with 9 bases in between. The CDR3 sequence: CASSLVGSAYEQYF. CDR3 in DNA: TGTGCCAGCAGCTTAGTAGGATCTGCCTACGAGCAGTACTTC.

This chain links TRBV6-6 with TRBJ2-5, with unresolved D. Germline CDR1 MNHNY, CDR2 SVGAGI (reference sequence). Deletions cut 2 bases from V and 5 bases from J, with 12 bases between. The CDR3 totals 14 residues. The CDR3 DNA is TGTGCCAGCAGTTACGGGTCTCCTGGGGAGACCCAGTACTTC. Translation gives CASSYGSPGETQYF.

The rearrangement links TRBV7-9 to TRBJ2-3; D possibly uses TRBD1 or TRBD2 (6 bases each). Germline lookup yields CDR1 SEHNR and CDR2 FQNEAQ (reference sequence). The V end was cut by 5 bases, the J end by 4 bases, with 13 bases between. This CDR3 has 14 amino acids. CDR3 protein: CASSPGAFADTQYF. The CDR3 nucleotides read TGTGCCAGCAGCCCGGGGGCGTTTGCAGATACGCAGTATTTT.

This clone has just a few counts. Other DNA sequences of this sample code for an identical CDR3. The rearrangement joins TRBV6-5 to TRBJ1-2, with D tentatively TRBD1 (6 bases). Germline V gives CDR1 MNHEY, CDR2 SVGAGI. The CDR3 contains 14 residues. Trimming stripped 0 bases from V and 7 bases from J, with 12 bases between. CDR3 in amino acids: CASSYSTGARGYTF. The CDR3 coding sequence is TGTGCCAGCAGTTACTCGACGGGGGCGCGTGGCTACACCTTC.

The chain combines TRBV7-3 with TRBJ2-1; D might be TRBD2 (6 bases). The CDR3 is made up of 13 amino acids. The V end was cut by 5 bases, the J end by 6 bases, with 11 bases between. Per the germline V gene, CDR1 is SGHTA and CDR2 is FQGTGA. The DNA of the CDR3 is TGTGCCAGCAGCCTTGGAGGGCCCAATGAGCAGTTCTTC. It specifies CASSLGGPNEQFF. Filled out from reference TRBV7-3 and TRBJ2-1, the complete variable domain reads GAGVSQTPSNKVTEKGKYVELRCDPISGHTALYWYRQSLGQGPEFLIYFQGTGAADDSGLPNDRFFAVRPEGSVSTLKIQRTERGDSAVYLCASSLGGPNEQFFGPGTRLTVL.

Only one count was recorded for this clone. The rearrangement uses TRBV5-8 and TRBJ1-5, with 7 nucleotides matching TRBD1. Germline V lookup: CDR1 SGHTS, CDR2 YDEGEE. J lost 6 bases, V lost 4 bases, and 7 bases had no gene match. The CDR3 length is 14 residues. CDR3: CASSPTGRSQPQHF. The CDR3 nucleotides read TGTGCCAGCAGCCCGACAGGGAGGAGTCAGCCCCAGCATTTT.

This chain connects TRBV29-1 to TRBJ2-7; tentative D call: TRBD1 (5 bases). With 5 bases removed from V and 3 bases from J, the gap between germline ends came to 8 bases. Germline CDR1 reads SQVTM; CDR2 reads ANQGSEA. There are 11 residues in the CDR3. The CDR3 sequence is CSVYTGYEQYF. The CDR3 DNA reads TGCAGCGTTTACACAGGCTACGAGCAGTACTTC.

In DNA, the CDR3 is TGTGCCAGCAGCTTAGTCCCCTTTATCTCCTATAATTCACCCCTCCACTTT. It specifies CASSLVPFISYNSPLHF. The chain recombines TRBV7-8 with TRBJ1-6; no firm D call. The CDR3 contains 17 residues. Germline V gene sequence: CDR1 SGHVS, CDR2 FQNEAQ. V gave up 1 base and J gave up 0 bases, with 10 bases separating them.

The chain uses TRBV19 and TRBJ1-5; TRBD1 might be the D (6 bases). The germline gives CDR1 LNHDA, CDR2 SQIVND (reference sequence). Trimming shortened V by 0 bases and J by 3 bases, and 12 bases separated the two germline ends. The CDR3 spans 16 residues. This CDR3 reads CASSIDPTGINQPQHF. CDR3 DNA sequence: TGTGCCAGTAGTATAGATCCCACAGGGATCAATCAGCCCCAGCATTTT. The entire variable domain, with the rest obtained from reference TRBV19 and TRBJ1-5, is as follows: DGGITQSPKYLFRKEGQNVTLSCEQNLNHDAMYWYRQDPGQGLRLIYYSQIVNDFQKGDIAEGYSVSREKKESFPLTVTSAQKNPTAFYLCASSIDPTGINQPQHFGDGTRLSIL.

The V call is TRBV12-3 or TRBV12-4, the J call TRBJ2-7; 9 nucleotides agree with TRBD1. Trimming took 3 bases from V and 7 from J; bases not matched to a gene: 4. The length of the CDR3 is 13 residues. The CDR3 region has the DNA TGTGCCAGCAGTTTTAACAGGGGGCTTGAGCAGTACTTC. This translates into CASSFNRGLEQYF.

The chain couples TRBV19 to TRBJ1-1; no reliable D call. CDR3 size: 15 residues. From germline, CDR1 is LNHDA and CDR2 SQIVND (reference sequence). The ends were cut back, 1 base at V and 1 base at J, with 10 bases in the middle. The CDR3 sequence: CASSIVLHQNTEAFF. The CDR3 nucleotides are TGTGCCAGTAGTATAGTCCTGCACCAGAACACTGAAGCTTTCTTT.

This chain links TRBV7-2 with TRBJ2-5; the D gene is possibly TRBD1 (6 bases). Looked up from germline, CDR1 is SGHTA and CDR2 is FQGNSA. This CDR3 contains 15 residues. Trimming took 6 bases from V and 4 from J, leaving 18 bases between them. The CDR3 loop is CASRPPGASRETQYF. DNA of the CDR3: TGTGCCAGCAGACCCCCAGGGGCCTCGAGAGAGACCCAGTACTTC.

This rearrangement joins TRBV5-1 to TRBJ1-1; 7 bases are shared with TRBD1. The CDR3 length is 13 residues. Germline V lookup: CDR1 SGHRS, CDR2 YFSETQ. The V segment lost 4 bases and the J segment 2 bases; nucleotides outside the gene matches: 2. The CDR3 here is CASSRDSNTEAFF. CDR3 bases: TGCGCCAGCAGCCGGGACAGCAACACTGAAGCTTTCTTT.

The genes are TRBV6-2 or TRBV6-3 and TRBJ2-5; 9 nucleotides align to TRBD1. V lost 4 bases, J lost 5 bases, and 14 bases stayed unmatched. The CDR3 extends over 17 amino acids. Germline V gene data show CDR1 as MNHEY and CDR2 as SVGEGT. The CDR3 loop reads CASSSLQQGAGVETQYF. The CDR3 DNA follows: TGTGCCAGCAGTTCCCTGCAACAGGGGGCCGGCGTGGAGACCCAGTACTTC.

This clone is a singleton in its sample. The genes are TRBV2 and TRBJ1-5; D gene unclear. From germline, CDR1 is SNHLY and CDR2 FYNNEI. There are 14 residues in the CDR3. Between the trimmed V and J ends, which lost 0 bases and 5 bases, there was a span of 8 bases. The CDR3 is CASSEATEHQPQHF. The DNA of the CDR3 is TGTGCCAGCAGTGAAGCGACGGAGCATCAGCCCCAGCATTTT.

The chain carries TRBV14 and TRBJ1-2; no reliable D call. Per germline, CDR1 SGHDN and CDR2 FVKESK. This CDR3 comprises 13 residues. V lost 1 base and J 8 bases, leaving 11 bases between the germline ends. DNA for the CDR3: TGTGCCAGCAGCCAAGCACGAGCGAAAGGCTACACCTTC. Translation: CASSQARAKGYTF. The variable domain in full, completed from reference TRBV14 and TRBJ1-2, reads EAGVTQFPSHSVIEKGQTVTLRCDPISGHDNLYWYRRVMGKEIKFLLHFVKESKQDESGMPNNRFLAERTGGTYSTLKVQPAELEDSGVYFCASSQARAKGYTFGSGTRLTVV.

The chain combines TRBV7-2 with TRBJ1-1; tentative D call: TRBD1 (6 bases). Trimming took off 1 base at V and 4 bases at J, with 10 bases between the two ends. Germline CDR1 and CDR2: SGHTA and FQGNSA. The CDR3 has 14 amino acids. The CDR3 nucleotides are TGTGCCAGCAGCTTAGGTGTAGGGGGCACTGAAGCTTTCTTT. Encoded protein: CASSLGVGGTEAFF.